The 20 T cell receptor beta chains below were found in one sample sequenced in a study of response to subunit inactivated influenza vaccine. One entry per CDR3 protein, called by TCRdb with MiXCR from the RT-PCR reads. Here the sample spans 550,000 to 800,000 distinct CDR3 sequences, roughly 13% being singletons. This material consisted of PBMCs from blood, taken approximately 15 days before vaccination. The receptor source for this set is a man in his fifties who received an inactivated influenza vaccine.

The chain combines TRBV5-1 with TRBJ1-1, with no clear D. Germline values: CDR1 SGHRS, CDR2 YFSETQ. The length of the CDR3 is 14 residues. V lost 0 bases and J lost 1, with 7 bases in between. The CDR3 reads CASSLVHENTEAFF. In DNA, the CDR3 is TGCGCCAGCAGCTTGGTCCACGAGAACACTGAAGCTTTCTTT. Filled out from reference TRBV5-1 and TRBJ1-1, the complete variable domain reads KAGVTQTPRYLIKTRGQQVTLSCSPISGHRSVSWYQQTPGQGLQFLFEYFSETQRNKGNFPGRFSGRQFSNSRSEMNVSTLELGDSALYLCASSLVHENTEAFFGQGTRLTVV.

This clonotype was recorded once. CDR3 nucleotide sequence: TGTGCCAGCAGCGAAGCGGCAGGCAGCGGACAGCCCCAGCATTTT. Encoded protein: CASSEAAGSGQPQHF. The rearrangement uses TRBV7-2 and TRBJ1-5; D not resolved. The CDR3 loop spans 15 amino acids. Looked up from germline, CDR1 is SGHTA and CDR2 is FQGNSA. Trimming removed 5 bases at V and 7 bases at J, with 18 bases between. Complete variable domain (other parts from reference TRBV7-2 and TRBJ1-5): GAGVSQSPSNKVTEKGKDVELRCDPISGHTALYWYRQSLGQGLEFLIYFQGNSAPDKSGLPSDRFSAERTGGSVSTLTIQRTQQEDSAVYLCASSEAAGSGQPQHFGDGTRLSIL.

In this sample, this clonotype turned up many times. The CDR3 protein is CASSVEGRGIEQFF. The CDR3, as DNA: TGCGCCAGCAGCGTCGAGGGGAGGGGGATTGAGCAGTTCTTC. The chain recombines TRBV5-1 with TRBJ2-1, with D possibly matching TRBD2 (7 bases). Trimming stripped 4 bases from V and 9 bases from J, with 17 bases between. CDR3 size: 14 residues. Germline V gives CDR1 SGHRS, CDR2 YFSETQ.

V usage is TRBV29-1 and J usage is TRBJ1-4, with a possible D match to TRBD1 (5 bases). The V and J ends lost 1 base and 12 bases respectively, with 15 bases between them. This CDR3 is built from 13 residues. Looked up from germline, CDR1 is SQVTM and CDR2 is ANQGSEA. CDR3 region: CSVEAGAKRQLFF. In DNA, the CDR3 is TGCAGCGTTGAAGCTGGGGCTAAAAGACAACTGTTTTTT.

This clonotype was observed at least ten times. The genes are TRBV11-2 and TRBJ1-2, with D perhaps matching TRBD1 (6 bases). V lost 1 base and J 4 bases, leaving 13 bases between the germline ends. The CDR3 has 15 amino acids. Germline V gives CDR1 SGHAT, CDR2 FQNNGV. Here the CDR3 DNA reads TGTGCCAGCAGCTTAGTGGAGGACAGCCGCTATGGCTACACCTTC. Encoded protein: CASSLVEDSRYGYTF.

The CDR3 nucleotides are TGCGCCAGCAGCCATCACGGGCGGAGGGAAGCTTTCTTT. This translates into CASSHHGRREAFF. V usage is TRBV4-3 and J usage is TRBJ1-1; D is undetermined. The CDR3 extends over 13 amino acids. The V and J ends lost 3 bases and 8 bases respectively, with 13 bases between them. The germline V gene encodes CDR1 LGHNA and CDR2 YSLEER.

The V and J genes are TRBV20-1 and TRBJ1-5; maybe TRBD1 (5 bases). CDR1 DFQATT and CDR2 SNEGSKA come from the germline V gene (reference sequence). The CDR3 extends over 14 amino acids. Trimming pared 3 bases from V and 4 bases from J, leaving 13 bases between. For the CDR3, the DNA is TGCAGTGCTAGGAACCCAGCAGGGAATCAGCCCCAGCATTTT. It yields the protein CSARNPAGNQPQHF.

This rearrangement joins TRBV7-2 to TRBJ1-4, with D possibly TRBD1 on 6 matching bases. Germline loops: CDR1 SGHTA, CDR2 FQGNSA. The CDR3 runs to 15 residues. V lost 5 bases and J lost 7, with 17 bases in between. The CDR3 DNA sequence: TGTGCCAGCAGCCATGCAGGGGCTGGCGGTGAAAAACTGTTTTTT. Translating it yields CASSHAGAGGEKLFF.

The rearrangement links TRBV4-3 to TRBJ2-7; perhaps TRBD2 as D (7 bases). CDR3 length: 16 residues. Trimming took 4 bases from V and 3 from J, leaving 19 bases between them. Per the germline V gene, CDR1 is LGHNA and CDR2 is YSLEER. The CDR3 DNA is TGCGCCAGCAGCCGAGGGGGGGCAGGTGGACGCTACGAGCAGTACTTC. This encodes CASSRGGAGGRYEQYF.

CDR3 sequence reads: CSARGARYEQYF. The CDR3 DNA sequence: TGCAGTGCTAGAGGGGCCCGCTACGAGCAGTACTTC. J is TRBJ2-7 and V is TRBV20-1; no clear D. The length of the CDR3 is 12 residues. The germline V gene encodes CDR1 DFQATT and CDR2 SNEGSKA (reference sequence). Trimming removed 1 base from V and 3 bases from J, with 7 bases in between.

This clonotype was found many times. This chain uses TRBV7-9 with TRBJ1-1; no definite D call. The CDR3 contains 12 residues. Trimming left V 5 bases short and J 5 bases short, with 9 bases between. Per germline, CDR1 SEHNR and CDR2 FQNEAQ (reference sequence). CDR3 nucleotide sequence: TGTGCCAGCAGCCCCCCACAGACTGAAGCTTTCTTT. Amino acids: CASSPPQTEAFF.

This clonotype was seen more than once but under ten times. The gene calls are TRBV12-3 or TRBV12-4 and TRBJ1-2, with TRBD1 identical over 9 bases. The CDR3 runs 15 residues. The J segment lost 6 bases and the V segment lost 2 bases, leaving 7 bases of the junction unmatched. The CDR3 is CASSLSGQGRDGYTF. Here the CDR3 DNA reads TGTGCCAGCAGTTTATCCGGACAGGGGAGAGATGGCTACACCTTC.

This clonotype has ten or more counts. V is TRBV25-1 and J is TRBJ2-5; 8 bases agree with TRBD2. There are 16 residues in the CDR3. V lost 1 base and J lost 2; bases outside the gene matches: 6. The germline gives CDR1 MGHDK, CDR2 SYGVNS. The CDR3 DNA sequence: TGTGCCAGCAGTGAATTAGGTAGCGGGACACAAGAGACCCAGTACTTC. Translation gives CASSELGSGTQETQYF.

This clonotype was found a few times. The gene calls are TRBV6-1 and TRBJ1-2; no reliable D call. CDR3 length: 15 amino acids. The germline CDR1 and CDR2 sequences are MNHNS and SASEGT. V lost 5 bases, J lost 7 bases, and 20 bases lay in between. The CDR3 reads CASSPGDILSGGYTF. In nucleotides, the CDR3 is TGTGCCAGCAGTCCAGGAGACATCCTATCGGGTGGCTACACCTTC.

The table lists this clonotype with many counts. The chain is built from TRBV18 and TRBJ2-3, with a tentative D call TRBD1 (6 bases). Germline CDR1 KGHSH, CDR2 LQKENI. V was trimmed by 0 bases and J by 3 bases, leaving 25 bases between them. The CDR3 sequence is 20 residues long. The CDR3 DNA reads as TGTGCCAGCTCACCACCTCTGGGGGCTATCCCGGAATTAGAGACAGATACGCAGTATTTT. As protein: CASSPPLGAIPELETDTQYF.

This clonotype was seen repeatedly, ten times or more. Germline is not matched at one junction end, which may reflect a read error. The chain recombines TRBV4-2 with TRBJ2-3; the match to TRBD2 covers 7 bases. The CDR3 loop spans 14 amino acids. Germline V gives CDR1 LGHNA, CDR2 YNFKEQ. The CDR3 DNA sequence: TGTGCCAGCGGCCAGCGGGGTAGCACAGATACGCAGTATTTT. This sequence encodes CASGQRGSTDTQYF.

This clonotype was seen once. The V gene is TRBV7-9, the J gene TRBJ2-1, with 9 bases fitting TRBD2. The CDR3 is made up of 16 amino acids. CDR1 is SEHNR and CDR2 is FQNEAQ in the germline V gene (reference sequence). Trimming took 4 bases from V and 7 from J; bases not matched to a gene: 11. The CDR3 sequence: CASSSWGREGENEQFF. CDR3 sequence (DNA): TGTGCCAGCAGCTCGTGGGGGCGGGAGGGAGAAAATGAGCAGTTCTTC.

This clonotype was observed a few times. CDR3: CSVEDQTGFGEQFF. The CDR3 coding sequence is TGCAGCGTTGAAGACCAAACAGGGTTCGGTGAGCAGTTCTTC. The chain links TRBV29-1 to TRBJ2-1; D possibly corresponds to TRBD1 (6 bases). V lost 0 bases to trimming and J lost 9 bases, with 15 bases between them. Per germline, CDR1 SQVTM and CDR2 ANQGSEA. The CDR3 length is 14 residues.

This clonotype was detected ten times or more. The CDR3 here is CATSRVDSASYEQYF. The CDR3, as DNA: TGTGCCACCAGCAGAGTCGACAGTGCATCCTACGAGCAGTACTTC. The chain recombines TRBV15 with TRBJ2-7; D may be TRBD1 (5 bases). Between the trimmed V and J ends, which lost 1 base and 1 base, there was a span of 11 bases. The CDR3 is 15 amino acids. Germline-derived CDR1 and CDR2 are LNHNV and YYDKDF (reference sequence). Full variable domain (outside the CDR3, taken from reference TRBV15 and TRBJ2-7): DAMVIQNPRYQVTQFGKPVTLSCSQTLNHNVMYWYQQKSSQAPKLLFHYYDKDFNNEADTPDNFQSRRPNTSFCFLDIRSPGLGDTAMYLCATSRVDSASYEQYFGPGTRLTVT.

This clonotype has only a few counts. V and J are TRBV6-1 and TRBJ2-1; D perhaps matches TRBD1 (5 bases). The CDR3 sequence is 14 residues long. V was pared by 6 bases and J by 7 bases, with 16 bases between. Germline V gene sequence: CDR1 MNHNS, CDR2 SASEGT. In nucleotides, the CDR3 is TGTGCCAGCAGATGGACATGGATGATGAATGAGCAGTTCTTC. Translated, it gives CASRWTWMMNEQFF.